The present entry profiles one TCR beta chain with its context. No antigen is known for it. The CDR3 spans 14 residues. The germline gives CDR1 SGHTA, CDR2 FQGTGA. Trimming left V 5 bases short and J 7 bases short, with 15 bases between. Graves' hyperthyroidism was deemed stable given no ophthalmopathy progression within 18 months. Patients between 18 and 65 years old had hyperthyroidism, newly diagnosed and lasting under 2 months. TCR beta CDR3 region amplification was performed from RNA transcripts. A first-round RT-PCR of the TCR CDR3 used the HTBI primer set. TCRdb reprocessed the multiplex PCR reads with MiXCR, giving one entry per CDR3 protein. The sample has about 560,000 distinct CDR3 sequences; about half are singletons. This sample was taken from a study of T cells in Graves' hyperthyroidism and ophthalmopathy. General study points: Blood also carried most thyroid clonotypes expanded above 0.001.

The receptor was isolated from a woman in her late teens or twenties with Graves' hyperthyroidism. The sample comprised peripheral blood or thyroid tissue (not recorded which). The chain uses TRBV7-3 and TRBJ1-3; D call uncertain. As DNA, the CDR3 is TGTGCCAGCAGCCCCGGGCCCGGCCGGAACACCATATATTTT. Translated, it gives CASSPGPGRNTIYF.